Shown below are 26 T cell receptor beta chains from a single sample sequenced in a study of OX40 agonist ivuxolimab in advanced cancers. Clones were read by immunoSEQ multiplex PCR, and TCRdb kept only the in-frame ones, dropping some. The sample shows about 11,000 clones, approximately 86% of them seen only once. Sequences were derived from CD4+ or CD8+ T cells sorted from blood, sampled in a trial of the OX40 agonist ivuxolimab. The receptors here all came from an adult with an advanced solid tumor such as melanoma, head and neck, liver or kidney cancer.

The count of this clone is one. The chain carries TRBV29-1 and TRBJ2-2; the match to TRBD1 covers 7 bases. Per germline, CDR1 SQVTM and CDR2 ANQGSEA. The CDR3 contains 17 residues. The V and J ends lost 2 bases and 0 bases, in that order; junction bases with no gene match: 9. CDR3 region: CSVERPDRASNTGELFF. The CDR3 DNA reads TGCAGCGTTGAAAGACCCGACAGGGCATCGAACACCGGGGAGCTGTTTTTT.

The rearrangement uses TRBV7-3 and TRBJ2-3; D might be TRBD1 (5 bases). V was clipped by 4 bases and J by 1 base, with 9 bases between them. The CDR3 sequence is 14 residues long. Germline CDR1 reads SGHTA; CDR2 reads FQGTGA. The CDR3 loop is CASSSGQGTDTQYF. The CDR3 nucleotides are TGTGCCAGCAGCTCAGGACAAGGCACAGATACGCAGTATTTT.

The J gene is TRBJ2-4, the V gene TRBV7-9, with 7 nucleotides matching TRBD2. Germline-derived CDR1 and CDR2 are SEHNR and FQNEAQ (reference sequence). With V trimmed by 7 bases and J by 0 bases, 6 bases remained unmatched. The CDR3 is made up of 15 amino acids. This CDR3 is CASTGGPLAKNIQYF. For the CDR3, the DNA is TGTGCCAGCACGGGAGGCCCACTAGCCAAAAACATTCAGTACTTC.

The genes are TRBV6-6 and TRBJ1-1; D is unresolved. Germline V lookup: CDR1 MNHNY, CDR2 SVGAGI (reference sequence). CDR3 length equals 15 residues. Trimming shortened V by 5 bases and J by 4 bases, and 17 bases separated the two germline ends. CDR3 DNA sequence: TGTGCCAGCAGTCAACTCGGAGGAGGTAGCACTGAAGCTTTCTTT. This translates into CASSQLGGGSTEAFF.

In its sample, this clone ranks as medium-sized. The rearrangement joins TRBV7-6 to TRBJ2-7, with 9 nucleotides matching TRBD2. The CDR3 is 17 amino acids. Germline V gene lookup returns CDR1 SGHVS and CDR2 FNYEAQ. V shed 4 bases and J 5 bases; nucleotides not matched to a gene: 15. DNA for the CDR3: TGTGCCAGCAGCTATCGGGGGCGGGCTAGCGGGGTAAACGAGCAGTACTTC. Its protein is CASSYRGRASGVNEQYF.

This chain links TRBV6-5 with TRBJ1-5, with 7 bases identical to TRBD1. CDR3 length equals 13 residues. Germline V gives CDR1 MNHEY, CDR2 SVGAGI. V was clipped by 6 bases and J by 4 bases; unmatched bases: 3. In nucleotides, the CDR3 is TGTGCCAGCAGGACAGGGATGAATCAGCCCCAGCATTTT. It yields the protein CASRTGMNQPQHF.

The CDR3 sequence: CASSGAGETQYF. DNA of the CDR3: TGTGCCAGCAGTGGGGCAGGCGAGACCCAGTACTTC. The chain carries TRBV27 and TRBJ2-5, with a tentative D call TRBD1 (5 bases). CDR3 length: 12 amino acids. The germline V gene encodes CDR1 MNHEY and CDR2 SMNVEV (reference sequence). V was pared by 5 bases and J by 5 bases, with 9 bases between.

This chain connects TRBV7-9 to TRBJ1-2; D call uncertain. Trimming stripped 4 bases from V and 4 bases from J, with 22 bases between. Per germline, CDR1 SEHNR and CDR2 FQNEAQ (reference sequence). The CDR3 consists of 17 residues. CDR3 in amino acids: CASSSRPVGGWSYGYTF. CDR3 coding DNA: TGTGCCAGCAGCTCCAGGCCGGTCGGTGGCTGGTCCTATGGCTACACCTTC.

The gene calls are TRBV5-1 and TRBJ2-1; no definite D call. Trimming took off 4 bases at V and 2 bases at J, with 7 bases between the two ends. The CDR3 length is 13 residues. Germline V CDR1 and CDR2: SGHRS, YFSETQ. The CDR3: CASSPRPYNEQFF. The DNA of the CDR3 is TGCGCCAGCAGCCCCAGACCCTACAATGAGCAGTTCTTC.

The chain joins TRBV7-3 to TRBJ2-3, with 10 bases lining up with TRBD2. The CDR3 contains 16 residues. Germline CDR1 SGHTA, CDR2 FQGTGA. The V gene end was trimmed by 5 bases and the J gene end by 0 bases; junction bases not matched to a gene: 5. The CDR3 sequence is CASSSGTSVSTDTQYF. DNA for the CDR3: TGTGCCAGCAGCAGCGGGACTAGCGTAAGCACAGATACGCAGTATTTT.

The gene calls are TRBV7-9 and TRBJ2-6; 10 nucleotides match TRBD2. In germline, CDR1 is SEHNR, CDR2 FQNEAQ (reference sequence). Trimming at V came to 4 bases and at J to 2 bases, leaving 8 bases not matched to a gene. The CDR3 has 18 residues. In nucleotides, the CDR3 is TGTGCCAGCAGCTCCCGGACTAGCGGAGATCCTGGGGCCAACGTCCTGACTTTC. It codes for CASSSRTSGDPGANVLTF. Full variable domain (missing parts from reference TRBV7-9 and TRBJ2-6): DTGVSQNPRHKITKRGQNVTFRCDPISEHNRLYWYRQTLGQGPEFLTYFQNEAQLEKSRLLSDRFSAERPKGSFSTLEIQRTEQGDSAMYLCASSSRTSGDPGANVLTFGAGSRLTVL.

This CDR3 reads CASRTLGLAGVSDTQYF. The CDR3, as DNA: TGTGCCAGCAGAACTCTGGGACTAGCGGGAGTGTCAGATACGCAGTATTTT. The rearrangement links TRBV27 to TRBJ2-3; TRBD2 agrees at 14 bases. Germline V gene data show CDR1 as MNHEY and CDR2 as SMNVEV (reference sequence). J was trimmed by 4 bases and V by 6 bases; bases with no gene match: 9. The CDR3 is 17 residues long.

J is TRBJ2-7 and V is TRBV7-6, with TRBD2 as a possible D gene (6 bases). The CDR3 consists of 13 residues. The ends were cut back, 5 bases at V and 3 bases at J, with 11 bases in the middle. The germline V gene has CDR1 SGHVS and CDR2 FNYEAQ. The CDR3 coding sequence is TGTGCCAGCAGCCCGACCGGGGGCTACGAGCAGTACTTC. It is translated as CASSPTGGYEQYF.

The chain joins TRBV2 to TRBJ2-3; D may be TRBD1 (6 bases). The CDR3 covers 16 residues. With 9 bases removed from V and 0 bases from J, the gap between germline ends came to 19 bases. CDR1 and CDR2 from the germline V gene are SNHLY and FYNNEI. CDR3 loop: CARKPIGQSSTDTQYF. CDR3 DNA: TGTGCCAGGAAGCCGATAGGACAGTCCAGCACAGATACGCAGTATTTT.

The chain couples TRBV9 to TRBJ2-7; D possibly corresponds to TRBD2 (6 bases). With 0 bases removed from V and 5 bases from J, the gap between germline ends came to 15 bases. The CDR3 covers 15 residues. Germline CDR1 is SGDLS and CDR2 is YYNGEE. This CDR3 is CASSVAGRGGNEQYF. In nucleotides, the CDR3 is TGTGCCAGCAGCGTAGCTGGCCGCGGAGGGAACGAGCAGTACTTC.

The chain has TRBV7-9 and TRBJ1-1; a possible D gene is TRBD1 (5 bases). The CDR3 covers 13 residues. The germline V gene encodes CDR1 SEHNR and CDR2 FQNEAQ (reference sequence). Trimming shortened V by 7 bases and J by 3 bases, and 12 bases separated the two germline ends. The CDR3 DNA reads TGTGCCAGCACCCCAAGGGGAGACACTGAAGCTTTCTTT. Its protein product is CASTPRGDTEAFF.

The rearrangement links TRBV6-5 to TRBJ1-1; no reliable D call. The length of the CDR3 is 11 residues. The ends were cut back, 10 bases at V and 1 base at J, with 7 bases in the middle. CDR1 is MNHEY and CDR2 is SVGAGI in the germline V gene. The CDR3 loop reads CATRGNTEAFF. CDR3 DNA: TGTGCCACCCGGGGGAACACTGAAGCTTTCTTT.

The chain joins TRBV13 to TRBJ1-2; no clear D. V shed 1 base and J shed 5 bases, with 14 bases lying between them. The germline V gene has CDR1 PRHDT and CDR2 FYEKMQ (reference sequence). CDR3 length: 15 residues. This chain's CDR3 is CASSLVALGEYGYTF. CDR3 bases: TGTGCCAGCAGCTTAGTCGCCCTCGGGGAGTATGGCTACACCTTC. Variable domain in full (rest from reference TRBV13 and TRBJ1-2): AAGVIQSPRHLIKEKRETATLKCYPIPRHDTVYWYQQGPGQDPQFLISFYEKMQSDKGSIPDRFSAQQFSDYHSELNMSSLELGDSALYFCASSLVALGEYGYTFGSGTRLTVV.

The J gene is TRBJ2-5, the V gene TRBV6-6; D is undetermined. Trimming cost V 6 bases and J 1 base, with 12 bases left between them. The CDR3 is 14 amino acids. CDR1 is MNHNY, CDR2 SVGAGI, per germline (reference sequence). CDR3 residues: CASSRDLPQETQYF. The CDR3, as DNA: TGTGCCAGCAGCCGAGACCTACCCCAAGAGACCCAGTACTTC.

This rearrangement joins TRBV5-6 to TRBJ1-5, with TRBD1 matching 8 bases. The CDR3 runs to 12 residues. V was pared by 4 bases and J by 6 bases, with 0 bases of the junction left unmatched. The V gene's germline CDR1 is SGHDT and CDR2 YYEEEE. DNA of the CDR3: TGTGCCAGCAGCCAGGGGGCTCAGCCCCAGCATTTT. It specifies CASSQGAQPQHF.

The gene calls are TRBV9 and TRBJ2-1, with D perhaps matching TRBD2 (6 bases). This CDR3 spans 13 amino acids. CDR1 SGDLS and CDR2 YYNGEE come from the germline V gene. Trimming took 7 bases from V and 9 from J, leaving 17 bases between them. DNA of the CDR3: TGTGCCAGCTCCAATGGGGGGAGGTCTGAGCAGTTCTTC. Amino acids: CASSNGGRSEQFF.

V and J are TRBV27 and TRBJ2-3, with 7 bases lining up with TRBD1. Germline V CDR1 and CDR2: MNHEY, SMNVEV (reference sequence). The junction had 4 bases not matched to a gene; V was cut back by 7 bases and J by 0 bases. This CDR3 contains 14 residues. Here the CDR3 reads CASNRGQSTDTQYF. CDR3 bases: TGTGCCAGCAACAGGGGACAAAGCACAGATACGCAGTATTTT.

V gene TRBV5-6 combines with J gene TRBJ1-1; D is perhaps TRBD1 (6 bases). CDR1 is SGHDT and CDR2 is YYEEEE in the germline V gene. CDR3 size: 14 residues. V shed 0 bases and J shed 3 bases, with 9 bases lying between them. The CDR3 DNA sequence: TGTGCCAGCAGCTTGGTAGGGGGTGACACTGAAGCTTTCTTT. This encodes CASSLVGGDTEAFF.

The chain combines TRBV7-9 with TRBJ2-7; weak D call: TRBD2 (5 bases). The V end lost 5 bases, the J end lost 4 bases, and 12 bases lay between the germline ends. The V gene's germline CDR1 is SEHNR and CDR2 FQNEAQ (reference sequence). The CDR3 covers 13 residues. The CDR3 is CASSQTREYEQYF. The CDR3, as DNA: TGTGCCAGCAGCCAGACGAGGGAGTACGAGCAGTACTTC.

This clone has a single count. V is TRBV2 and J is TRBJ2-1; D ambiguous. With 1 base removed from V and 7 bases from J, the gap between germline ends came to 8 bases. The germline V gene encodes CDR1 SNHLY and CDR2 FYNNEI. This CDR3 has 13 amino acids. The CDR3 is CASSEDYTNEQFF. CDR3 bases: TGTGCCAGCAGTGAAGACTATACAAATGAGCAGTTCTTC.

V is TRBV5-1 and J is TRBJ2-1; D perhaps matches TRBD2 (6 bases). The germline V and J ends were trimmed by 0 bases and 0 bases, with 13 bases remaining between them. The CDR3 is made up of 17 amino acids. The V gene's germline CDR1 is SGHRS and CDR2 YFSETQ. In DNA, the CDR3 is TGCGCCAGCAGCTTGGTTGGTAGCGGAAGCTCCTACAATGAGCAGTTCTTC. It yields the protein CASSLVGSGSSYNEQFF.